This T cell receptor beta chain is from a study of T cell responses to AZD1222 COVID-19 vaccine. Comments on this clone: Antigen specificity is unknown.

The study's findings and limits: Increased Spike-specific TCR breadth and depth were observed after two AZD1222 doses.

Profiling relied on immunoSEQ multiplex PCR, and the TCRdb table lists in-frame clones only, not all of them. The data hold some 80,000 clones, with about three quarters observed a single time. The specimen was peripheral blood, collected 28 days after the second dose of the MenACWY control vaccine. This TCR was recovered from an adult who received the MenACWY meningococcal vaccine as a control.

CDR3 nucleotides: TGTGCCAGCAGTGCAGGAGGCAACAATCAGCCCCAGCATTTT. Protein: CASSAGGNNQPQHF. The chain links TRBV2 to TRBJ1-5; no clear D gene. Germline-derived CDR1 and CDR2 are SNHLY and FYNNEI. Trimming removed 4 bases at V and 3 bases at J, with 10 bases between. The CDR3 length is 14 residues.